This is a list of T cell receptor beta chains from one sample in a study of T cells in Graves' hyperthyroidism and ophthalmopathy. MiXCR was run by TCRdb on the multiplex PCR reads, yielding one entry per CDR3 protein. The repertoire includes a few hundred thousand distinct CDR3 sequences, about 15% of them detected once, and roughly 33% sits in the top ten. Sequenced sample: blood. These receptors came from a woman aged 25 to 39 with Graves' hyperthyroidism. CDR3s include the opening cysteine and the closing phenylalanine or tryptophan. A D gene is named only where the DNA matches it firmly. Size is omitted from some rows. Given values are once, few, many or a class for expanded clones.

TGTGCCAGCAGTCAGACTAGCGGGAGCGGTGGGGATACGCAGTATTTT,CASSQTSGSGGDTQYF,TRBV6-1,-,TRBJ2-3,TRBD2
TGCGCCAGCAGCTTGTACGGGACAGGTCGCGAGCAGTACTTC,CASSLYGTGREQYF,TRBV5-1,many,TRBJ2-7,TRBD1
TGTGCCAGTAGTATCGCGACAGGGGGGTCCTACGAGCAGTACTTC,CASSIATGGSYEQYF,TRBV19,few,TRBJ2-7,TRBD1
TGTGCCGTGAACTACGAGCAGTACTTC,CAVNYEQYF,TRBV6-1,-,TRBJ2-7,-
TGCAGTGCAAGACAGGGGCCAAGCAATCAGCCCCAGCATTTT,CSARQGPSNQPQHF,TRBV20-1,many,TRBJ1-5,TRBD1
TGCGCCAGCAGCCAAGCGCTGGGTGCCTATGGCTACACCTTC,CASSQALGAYGYTF,TRBV4-1,-,TRBJ1-2,-
TGTGCCAGCAGTTTTAGGATCCAAGAGACCCAGTACTTC,CASSFRIQETQYF,TRBV27,many,TRBJ2-5,-
TGTGCCAGTTCGTCCGGGAGGGTATACAATGAGCAGTTCTTC,CASSSGRVYNEQFF,TRBV11-2,many,TRBJ2-1,TRBD2
TGTGCCAGCAGTTTTAACTACGAGCAGTACTTC,CASSFNYEQYF,TRBV27,many,TRBJ2-7,-
TGTGCCAGCAGTTTATACCAAGAGACCCAGTACTTC,CASSLYQETQYF,TRBV28,many,TRBJ2-5,-
TGTGCCAGCAGTTCCGAGACAGGAGGAAATGAAAAACTGTTTTTT,CASSSETGGNEKLFF,TRBV28,-,TRBJ1-4,-
TGTGCCAGCACGCGGTCGGGGCGATCCTACGAGCAGTACTTC,CASTRSGRSYEQYF,TRBV6-1,many,TRBJ2-7,-
TGCAGTATGACAGGGACGTATAGCAATCAGCCCCAGCATTTT,CSMTGTYSNQPQHF,TRBV20-1,many,TRBJ1-5,TRBD1
TGTGCCAGCAGCCTTTCGGGAGGAGAGAGAGATACGCAGTATTTT,CASSLSGGERDTQYF,TRBV7-7,many,TRBJ2-3,TRBD2
TGCGCCAGCAGCATAGTCGACACTGAAGCTTTCTTT,CASSIVDTEAFF,TRBV5-1,many,TRBJ1-1,-
TGTGCCACCAGCAGAGAGGGAGACGGACCGACTAGGGAGCTGTTTTTT,CATSREGDGPTRELFF,TRBV15,few,TRBJ2-2,-
TGTGCCGTAAGACAGAGCACAGATACGCAGTATTTT,CAVRQSTDTQYF,TRBV10-3,-,TRBJ2-3,-
TGTGCCACCAGCACTCCGGGACAGGGATTTACCGGGGAGCTGTTTTTT,CATSTPGQGFTGELFF,TRBV15,-,TRBJ2-2,TRBD1
TGCAGTGCTTCCAGGACAGGGGGCTTGAATGAGCAGTTCTTC,CSASRTGGLNEQFF,TRBV20-1,many,TRBJ2-1,TRBD1
TGCAGTGCTAGTACTGAGTGGGTAGCGGGTGGTCCCTACGAGCAGTACTTC,CSASTEWVAGGPYEQYF,TRBV20-1,many,TRBJ2-7,TRBD2
TGCGCCAGCAGCTCCGGGGACCAAGAGACCCAGTACTTC,CASSSGDQETQYF,TRBV5-1,few,TRBJ2-5,-
TGCAGTGCCACTTGGACTGCCAAAACCGGGGAGCTGTTTTTT,CSATWTAKTGELFF,TRBV20-1,many,TRBJ2-2,-
TGTGCCATCAGTGAGCCTGGAGGCTATGGCTACACCTTC,CAISEPGGYGYTF,TRBV10-3,few,TRBJ1-2,-
TGCAGTGCTAGCGGGGCGGGGATGGACGGGTATCAGCCCCAGCATTTT,CSASGAGMDGYQPQHF,TRBV20-1,few,TRBJ1-5,-
TGTGCCAGCTCACCAACGTCCCCTAATGAAAAACTGTTTTTT,CASSPTSPNEKLFF,TRBV18,many,TRBJ1-4,-
TGTGCCAGCAGTTTATGGGGTTCAGCTAACTATGGCTACACCTTC,CASSLWGSANYGYTF,TRBV27,-,TRBJ1-2,-
TGTGCCAGCAGCTTACAGGGGCTCATGAACACTGAAGCTTTCTTT,CASSLQGLMNTEAFF,TRBV7-8,many,TRBJ1-1,-
TGCGCCAGCAGCCAAGACGTAGGGGTAGCGGGAAATACGCAGTATTTT,CASSQDVGVAGNTQYF,TRBV4-1,once,TRBJ2-3,TRBD2
TGTGCCAGCAGTTTCGGGGGGGCAGGCAACCAAGAGACCCAGTACTTC,CASSFGGAGNQETQYF,TRBV28,many,TRBJ2-5,TRBD2
TGTGCCAGCAGCCGGACAGAACTGAACACTGAAGCTTTCTTT,CASSRTELNTEAFF,TRBV11-2,many,TRBJ1-1,-
TGTGCCAGCAGAAGACAGACGGAGGAAAAACTGTTTTTT,CASRRQTEEKLFF,TRBV6-1,many,TRBJ1-4,-
TGTGCCAGCAGCCGCGACCGGGGGGGTATCAATTCACCCCTCCACTTT,CASSRDRGGINSPLHF,TRBV3-1,-,TRBJ1-6,-
TGTGCCAGCAGTGTTCAGGGGCCCCTTGGATACACCTTC,CASSVQGPLGYTF,TRBV2,many,TRBJ1-2,-
TGCGCCAGCAGCCTTGAGGGCGGGAGATTCGACGAGCAGTACTTC,CASSLEGGRFDEQYF,TRBV5-1,few,TRBJ2-7,TRBD2
TGTGCCAGCAGTTCAGGGGCGAGGACCGGGGAGCTGTTTTTT,CASSSGARTGELFF,TRBV27,many,TRBJ2-2,-
TGCAGTGCTCCCGCCAACGCGGGAGGGGACTACGAGCAGTACTTC,CSAPANAGGDYEQYF,TRBV20-1,-,TRBJ2-7,TRBD2
TGTGCCAGCAGTGAAGCGCTAGCGGCCGGGGAGCTGTTTTTT,CASSEALAAGELFF,TRBV6-1,-,TRBJ2-2,TRBD2
TGTGCCAGCAGCTTAGCGCTCCGGGAGGGGGACACAGATACGCAGTATTTT,CASSLALREGDTDTQYF,TRBV7-6,many,TRBJ2-3,TRBD2
TGCAGTGCTGGTGGACTAGCTATTGTTCCGTACTTC,CSAGGLAIVPYF,TRBV20-1,-,TRBJ2-5,TRBD2
TGTGCCTGGATAAAGCGGGGCACAGATACGCAGTATTTT,CAWIKRGTDTQYF,TRBV30,many,TRBJ2-3,-
TGTGCCAGCAGTTTGGACAGGTTCTCTGGAAACACCATATATTTT,CASSLDRFSGNTIYF,TRBV6-9,few,TRBJ1-3,TRBD1
TGTGCCACCAGCAGAGATCTGGGGGGTGAGGGCACTGAAGCTTTCTTT,CATSRDLGGEGTEAFF,TRBV15,many,TRBJ1-1,-
TGTGCCAGCAATCGACTAGAGATAGGTGCCGGGGAGCTGTTTTTT,CASNRLEIGAGELFF,TRBV6-1,-,TRBJ2-2,-
TGTGCCAGCAGCGGACAGGGGAGATACGAGCAGTACTTC,CASSGQGRYEQYF,TRBV19,many,TRBJ2-7,TRBD1
TGCAGTGCTATTTCTCCGGGACCAGGGGAAGAGACCCAGTACTTC,CSAISPGPGEETQYF,TRBV20-1,-,TRBJ2-5,-
TGTGCCAGCAGCGGGAGGGGAGGGGCAGAGACCCAGTACTTC,CASSGRGGAETQYF,TRBV7-6,few,TRBJ2-5,TRBD2
TGTGCCAGCAGTTTATCGATCCCGTACAGCAATCAGCCCCAGCATTTT,CASSLSIPYSNQPQHF,TRBV27,-,TRBJ1-5,-
TGTGCCAGCTCACCACGGACAGCTTCGAACACCGGGGAGCTGTTTTTT,CASSPRTASNTGELFF,TRBV18,-,TRBJ2-2,-
TGTGCCAGCAGTACTGAACCCCTCGGACTAGCAGGGTACAATGAGCAGTTCTTC,CASSTEPLGLAGYNEQFF,TRBV28,few,TRBJ2-1,TRBD2
TGTGCCAACAGTTCAACCGGACTAGCGGGAGTTGTGTCTGGGGCCAACGTCCTGACTTTC,CANSSTGLAGVVSGANVLTF,TRBV28,-,TRBJ2-6,TRBD2
TGTGCCAGCCGAGACGTCGGACAGGCGAACTACGAGCAGTACTTC,CASRDVGQANYEQYF,TRBV19,-,TRBJ2-7,TRBD1